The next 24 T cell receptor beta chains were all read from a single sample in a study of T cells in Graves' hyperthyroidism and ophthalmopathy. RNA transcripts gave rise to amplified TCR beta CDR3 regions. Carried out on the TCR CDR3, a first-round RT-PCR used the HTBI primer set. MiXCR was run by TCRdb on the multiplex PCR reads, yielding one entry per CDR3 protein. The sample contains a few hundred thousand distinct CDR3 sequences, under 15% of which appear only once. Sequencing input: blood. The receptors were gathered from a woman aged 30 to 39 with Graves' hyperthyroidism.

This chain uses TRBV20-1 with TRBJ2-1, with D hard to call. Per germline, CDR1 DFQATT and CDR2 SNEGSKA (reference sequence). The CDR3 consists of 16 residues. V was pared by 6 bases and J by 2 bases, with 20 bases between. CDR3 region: CSASLPKLSPYNEQFF. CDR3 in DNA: TGCAGTGCCTCCCTCCCTAAGTTAAGCCCCTACAATGAGCAGTTCTTC.

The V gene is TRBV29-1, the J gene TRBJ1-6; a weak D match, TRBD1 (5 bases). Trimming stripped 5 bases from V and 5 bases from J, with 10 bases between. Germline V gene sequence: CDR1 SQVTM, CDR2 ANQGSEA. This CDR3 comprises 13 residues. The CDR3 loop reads CSVRGQDNSPLHF. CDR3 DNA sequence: TGCAGCGTTCGGGGCCAGGATAATTCACCCCTCCACTTT.

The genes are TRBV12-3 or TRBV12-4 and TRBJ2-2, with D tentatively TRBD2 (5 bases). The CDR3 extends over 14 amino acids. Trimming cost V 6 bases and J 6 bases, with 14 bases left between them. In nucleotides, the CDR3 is TGTGCCAGCAGATGGCTAGCCTCGTCCGGGGAGCTGTTTTTT. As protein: CASRWLASSGELFF.

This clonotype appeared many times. As DNA, the CDR3 is TGTGCCAGCAGCATTCGGGGTTGGAACAATCAGCCCCAGCATTTT. Residues: CASSIRGWNNQPQHF. The chain combines TRBV11-2 with TRBJ1-5; D is uncertain. The V gene lost 5 bases and the J gene lost 3 bases, with 14 bases spanning the gap. Germline CDR1 and CDR2: SGHAT and FQNNGV. The CDR3 runs 15 residues.

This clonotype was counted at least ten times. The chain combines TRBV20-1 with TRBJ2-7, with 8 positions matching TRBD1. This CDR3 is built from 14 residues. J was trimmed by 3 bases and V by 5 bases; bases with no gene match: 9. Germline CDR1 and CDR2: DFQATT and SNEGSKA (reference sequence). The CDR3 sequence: CSAADRGKGYEQYF. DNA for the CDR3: TGCAGTGCTGCCGACAGGGGAAAAGGCTACGAGCAGTACTTC.

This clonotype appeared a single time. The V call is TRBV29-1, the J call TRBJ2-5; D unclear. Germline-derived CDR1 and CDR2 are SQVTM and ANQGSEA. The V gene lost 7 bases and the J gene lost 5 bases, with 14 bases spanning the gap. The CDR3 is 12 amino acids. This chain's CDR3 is CSEIEGPETQYF. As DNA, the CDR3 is TGCAGCGAAATCGAAGGCCCCGAGACCCAGTACTTC.

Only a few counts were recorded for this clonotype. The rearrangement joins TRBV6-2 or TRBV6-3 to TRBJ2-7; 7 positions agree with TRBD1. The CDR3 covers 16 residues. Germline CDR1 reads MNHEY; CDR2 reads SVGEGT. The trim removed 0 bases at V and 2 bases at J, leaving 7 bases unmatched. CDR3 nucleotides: TGTGCCAGCAGTTACTCGACAGGGCGACCCGCCTACGAGCAGTACTTC. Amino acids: CASSYSTGRPAYEQYF.

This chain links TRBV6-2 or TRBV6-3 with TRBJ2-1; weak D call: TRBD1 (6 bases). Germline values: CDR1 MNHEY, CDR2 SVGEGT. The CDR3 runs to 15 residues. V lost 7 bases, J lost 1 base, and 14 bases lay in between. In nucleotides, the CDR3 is TGTGCCAGCATTCCGCTCAGGGGTTCCTACAATGAGCAGTTCTTC. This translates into CASIPLRGSYNEQFF.

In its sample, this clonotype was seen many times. CDR3 protein: CASSEWTGGYEQYF. CDR3 in DNA: TGTGCCAGCAGTGAATGGACAGGGGGGTACGAGCAGTACTTC. This chain connects TRBV2 to TRBJ2-7; TRBD1 agrees at 10 bases. CDR1 and CDR2 (germline): SNHLY, FYNNEI. V lost 2 bases to trimming and J lost 4 bases; unmatched junction nucleotides: 2. This CDR3 comprises 14 residues.

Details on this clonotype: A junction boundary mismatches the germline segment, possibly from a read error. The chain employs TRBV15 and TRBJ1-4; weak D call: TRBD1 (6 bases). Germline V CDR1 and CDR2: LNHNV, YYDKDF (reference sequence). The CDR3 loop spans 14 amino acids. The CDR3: CATRRGGANEKLFF. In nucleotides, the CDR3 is TGTGCCACCAGAAGAGGGGGGGCTAATGAAAAACTGTTTTTT.

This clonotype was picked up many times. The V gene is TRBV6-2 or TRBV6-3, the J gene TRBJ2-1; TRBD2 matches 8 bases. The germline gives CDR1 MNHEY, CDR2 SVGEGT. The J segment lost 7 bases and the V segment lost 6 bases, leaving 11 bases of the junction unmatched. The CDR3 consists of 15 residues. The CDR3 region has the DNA TGTGCCAGCAGCCTACCGGGACTAGGCGAAAATGAGCAGTTCTTC. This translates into CASSLPGLGENEQFF.

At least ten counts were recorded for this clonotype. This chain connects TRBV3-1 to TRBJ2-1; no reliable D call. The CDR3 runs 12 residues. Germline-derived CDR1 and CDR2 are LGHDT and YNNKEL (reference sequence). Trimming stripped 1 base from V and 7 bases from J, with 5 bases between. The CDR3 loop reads CASSQVGNEQFF. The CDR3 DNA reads TGTGCCAGCAGCCAAGTGGGGAATGAGCAGTTCTTC.

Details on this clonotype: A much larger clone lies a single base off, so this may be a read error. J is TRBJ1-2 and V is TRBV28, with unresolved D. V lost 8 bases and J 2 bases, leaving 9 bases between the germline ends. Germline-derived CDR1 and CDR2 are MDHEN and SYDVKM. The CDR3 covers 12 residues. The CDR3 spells CASGQANYGYTF. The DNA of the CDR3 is TGTGCCAGCGGTCAGGCAAACTATGGCTACACCTTC.

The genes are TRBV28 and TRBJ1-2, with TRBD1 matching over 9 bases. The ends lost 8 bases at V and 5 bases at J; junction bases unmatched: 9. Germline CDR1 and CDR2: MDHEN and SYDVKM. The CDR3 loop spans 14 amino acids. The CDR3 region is CASLGTGNLYGYTF. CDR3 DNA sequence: TGTGCCAGCCTAGGGACAGGGAATTTGTATGGCTACACCTTC.

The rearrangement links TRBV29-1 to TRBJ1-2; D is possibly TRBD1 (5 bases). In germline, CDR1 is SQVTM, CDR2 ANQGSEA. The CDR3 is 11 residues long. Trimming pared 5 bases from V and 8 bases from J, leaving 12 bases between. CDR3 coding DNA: TGCAGCGTTCCGGGGCTGGGAGGCTACACCTTC. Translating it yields CSVPGLGGYTF.

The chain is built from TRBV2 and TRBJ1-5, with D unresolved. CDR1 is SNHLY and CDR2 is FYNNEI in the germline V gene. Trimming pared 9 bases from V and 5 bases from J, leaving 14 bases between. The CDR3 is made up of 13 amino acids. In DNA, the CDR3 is TGTGCCAGTGACCCATTAGGCGATCAGCCCCAGCATTTT. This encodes CASDPLGDQPQHF.

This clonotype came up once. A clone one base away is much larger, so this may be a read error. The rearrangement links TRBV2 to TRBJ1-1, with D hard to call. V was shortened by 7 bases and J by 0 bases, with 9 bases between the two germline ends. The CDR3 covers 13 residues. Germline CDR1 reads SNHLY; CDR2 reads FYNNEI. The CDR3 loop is CASTSGVNTEAFF. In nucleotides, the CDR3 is TGTGCCAGCACCTCTGGTGTGAACACTGAAGCTTTCTTT.

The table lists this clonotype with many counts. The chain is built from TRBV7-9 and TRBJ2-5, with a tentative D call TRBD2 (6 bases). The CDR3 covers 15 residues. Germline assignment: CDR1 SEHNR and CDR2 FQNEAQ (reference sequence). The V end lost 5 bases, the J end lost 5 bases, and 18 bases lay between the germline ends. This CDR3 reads CASSPHGGAGETQYF. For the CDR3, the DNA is TGTGCCAGCAGCCCCCACGGGGGTGCGGGGGAGACCCAGTACTTC.

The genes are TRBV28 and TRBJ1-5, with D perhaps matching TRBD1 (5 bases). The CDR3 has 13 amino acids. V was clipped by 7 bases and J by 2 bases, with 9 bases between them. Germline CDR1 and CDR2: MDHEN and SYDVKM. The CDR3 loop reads CASKLGGNQPQHF. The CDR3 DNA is TGTGCCAGCAAATTAGGGGGCAATCAGCCCCAGCATTTT.

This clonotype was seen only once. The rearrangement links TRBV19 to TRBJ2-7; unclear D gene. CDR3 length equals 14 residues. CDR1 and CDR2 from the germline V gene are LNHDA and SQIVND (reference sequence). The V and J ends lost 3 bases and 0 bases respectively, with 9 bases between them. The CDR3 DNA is TGTGCCAGTAGTATCTCTATCGGCTCCTACGAGCAGTACTTC. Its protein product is CASSISIGSYEQYF.

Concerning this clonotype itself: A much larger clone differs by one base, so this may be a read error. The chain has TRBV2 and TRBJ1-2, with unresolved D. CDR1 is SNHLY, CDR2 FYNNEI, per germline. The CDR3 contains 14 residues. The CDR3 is CASGEDWRDYGYTF. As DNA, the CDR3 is TGTGCCAGCGGTGAAGACTGGAGGGACTATGGCTACACCTTC. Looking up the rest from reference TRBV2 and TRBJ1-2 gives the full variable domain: EPEVTQTPSHQVTQMGQEVILRCVPISNHLYFYWYRQILGQKVEFLVSFYNNEISEKSEIFDDQFSVERPDGSNFTLKIRSTKLEDSAMYFCASGEDWRDYGYTFGSGTRLTVV.

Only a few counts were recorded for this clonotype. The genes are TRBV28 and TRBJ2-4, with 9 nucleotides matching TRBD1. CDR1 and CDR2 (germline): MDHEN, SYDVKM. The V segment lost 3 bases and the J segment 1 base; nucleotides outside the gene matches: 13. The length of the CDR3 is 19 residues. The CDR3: CASSFRPTGGLLAKNIQYF. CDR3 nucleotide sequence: TGTGCCAGCAGTTTTCGGCCAACAGGGGGCCTCCTGGCCAAAAACATTCAGTACTTC.

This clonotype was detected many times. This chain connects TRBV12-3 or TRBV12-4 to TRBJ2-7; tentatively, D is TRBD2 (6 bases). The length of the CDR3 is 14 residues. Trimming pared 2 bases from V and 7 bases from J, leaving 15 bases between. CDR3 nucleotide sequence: TGTGCCAGCAGTTTATCGGGAGCTTCTCAGGAGCAGTACTTC. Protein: CASSLSGASQEQYF.

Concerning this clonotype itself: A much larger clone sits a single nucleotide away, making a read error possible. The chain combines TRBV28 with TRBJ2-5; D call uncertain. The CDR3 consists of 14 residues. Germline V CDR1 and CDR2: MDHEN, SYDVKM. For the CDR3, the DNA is TGTGCCAGCACCCTTAAAGGCTTAACAGTCGCCCAGTGCTTC. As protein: CASTLKGLTVAQCF.